Presented here are 20 T cell receptor beta chains from one specimen sequenced in a study of CD8 T cells in ankylosing spondylitis. These receptors are not linked to any known antigen. The study, taken as a whole, reports: Among TCR beta sequences, a motif of several highly homologous variants appeared characteristic of ankylosing spondylitis blood.

TCRdb recomputed calls from the 5' RACE reads with MiXCR, one row per CDR3 protein. The table records about 800,000 distinct CDR3 sequences, around 11% of them present only once. The sequenced material came from blood, either unsorted or a sorted T cell fraction (not recorded which). These receptors all stem from a male donor with ankylosing spondylitis.

This clonotype showed up just a few times. The chain employs TRBV7-8 and TRBJ1-6; D is possibly TRBD1 (5 bases). This CDR3 comprises 15 residues. The V gene lost 7 bases and the J gene lost 10 bases, with 20 bases spanning the gap. Germline V gives CDR1 SGHVS, CDR2 FQNEAQ. The CDR3 is CASITGRDLRSPLHF. As DNA, the CDR3 is TGTGCCAGCATCACCGGGAGGGACTTACGATCACCCCTCCACTTT.

Ten or more counts support this clonotype. This rearrangement joins TRBV5-1 to TRBJ2-5; TRBD1 agrees at 10 bases. Per the germline V gene, CDR1 is SGHRS and CDR2 is YFSETQ. The CDR3 has 14 residues. V dropped 4 bases and J dropped 3; count of bases not matched to a gene: 3. The CDR3, as DNA: TGCGCCAGCAGCACCGGACAGGGGGAAGAGACCCAGTACTTC. Translation gives CASSTGQGEETQYF.

This clonotype was seen many times. This rearrangement joins TRBV4-3 to TRBJ2-2; a possible D gene is TRBD1 (6 bases). There are 14 residues in the CDR3. Germline V lookup: CDR1 LGHNA, CDR2 YSLEER. The V gene lost 3 bases and the J gene lost 5 bases, with 10 bases spanning the gap. CDR3 sequence reads: CASSHTGQTGELFF. In nucleotides, the CDR3 is TGCGCCAGCAGCCACACGGGACAAACCGGGGAGCTGTTTTTT.

Details on this clonotype: At one of its ends the junction is not consistent with the germline gene, which may arise from a read error. The V call is TRBV7-7, the J call TRBJ2-5; TRBD1 matches at 9 bases. The CDR3 consists of 15 residues. CDR1 is SSHAT and CDR2 is FNYEAQ in the germline V gene (reference sequence). The CDR3 here is CASRQTGGDQETQYF. CDR3 bases: TGTGCTAGCAGGCAGACAGGGGGGGATCAAGAGACCCAGTACTTC.

This clonotype was found a few times. J is TRBJ1-2 and V is TRBV7-2, with D perhaps matching TRBD1 (6 bases). There are 12 residues in the CDR3. V was shortened by 5 bases and J by 8 bases, with 12 bases between the two germline ends. Germline lookup yields CDR1 SGHTA and CDR2 FQGNSA. CDR3 in DNA: TGTGCCAGCAGCATCACAGGGAGCGGCTACACCTTC. Its protein product is CASSITGSGYTF.

The chain combines TRBV29-1 with TRBJ1-2; maybe TRBD1 (6 bases). Germline CDR1 is SQVTM and CDR2 is ANQGSEA. V was clipped by 5 bases and J by 14 bases, with 18 bases between them. The length of the CDR3 is 11 residues. For the CDR3, the DNA is TGCAGCGTTCGGGCGGCAGGGGAATATACCTTC. Residues: CSVRAAGEYTF.

This clonotype was recorded a few times. The chain is built from TRBV25-1 and TRBJ2-5; 10 positions agree with TRBD1. Unmatched junction bases numbered 9, after V lost 6 bases and J lost 5 bases. CDR3 size: 15 residues. Germline loops: CDR1 MGHDK, CDR2 SYGVNS. Here the CDR3 DNA reads TGTGCCAGCAGCGAGGACAGGGGGGTCTGGGAGACCCAGTACTTC. This codes for CASSEDRGVWETQYF. The whole variable domain, filled in from reference TRBV25-1 and TRBJ2-5, reads EADIYQTPRYLVIGTGKKITLECSQTMGHDKMYWYQQDPGMELHLIHYSYGVNSTEKGDLSSESTVSRIRTEHFPLTLESARPSHTSQYLCASSEDRGVWETQYFGPGTRLLVL.

The chain is built from TRBV5-7 and TRBJ2-7; no clear D. TRBV5-7 is classed as an ORF, of uncertain function. There are 14 residues in the CDR3. The V end was cut by 4 bases, the J end by 0 bases, with 11 bases between. CDR3 sequence: CASSRGESSYEQYF. CDR3 DNA sequence: TGTGCCAGCAGCAGAGGCGAGAGCTCCTACGAGCAGTACTTC.

V and J are TRBV7-6 and TRBJ2-5, with no clear D. This CDR3 region has 13 residues. Germline V CDR1 and CDR2: SGHVS, FNYEAQ. Between the trimmed V and J ends, which lost 3 bases and 5 bases, there was a span of 10 bases. CDR3 sequence reads: CASSFLTGETQYF. DNA of the CDR3: TGTGCCAGCAGCTTTCTTACGGGCGAGACCCAGTACTTC.

This clonotype was seen many times. This chain joins TRBV20-1 and TRBJ2-3; 11 bases are shared with TRBD2. V was pared by 5 bases and J by 6 bases, with 4 bases of the junction left unmatched. The CDR3 contains 13 residues. Germline-derived CDR1 and CDR2 are DFQATT and SNEGSKA (reference sequence). CDR3 sequence reads: CSAGTSGGDTQYF. The CDR3 DNA follows: TGCAGTGCTGGGACTAGCGGTGGCGATACGCAGTATTTT.

This clonotype has more than one count but fewer than ten. V and J are TRBV6-5 and TRBJ2-7; D not certain. Trimming took off 2 bases at V and 1 base at J, with 15 bases between the two ends. The CDR3 has 16 amino acids. Germline loops: CDR1 MNHEY, CDR2 SVGAGI. The CDR3 protein is CASSYVAGHISYEQYF. CDR3 in DNA: TGTGCCAGCAGTTACGTGGCAGGCCATATTTCCTACGAGCAGTACTTC.

This clonotype has more than one count but fewer than ten. The chain has TRBV20-1 and TRBJ1-1; weak D call: TRBD1 (6 bases). V shed 5 bases and J shed 5 bases, with 18 bases lying between them. CDR1 and CDR2 from the germline V gene are DFQATT and SNEGSKA (reference sequence). The CDR3 covers 14 residues. In DNA form, the CDR3 reads TGCAGTGCTGAAGGGGGGGGGGTTTATACTGAAGCTTTCTTT. Translated: CSAEGGGVYTEAFF.

This clonotype was seen a handful of times. The chain combines TRBV27 with TRBJ1-2, with no clear D. Trimming removed 6 bases at V and 0 bases at J, with 11 bases between. Germline V gene sequence: CDR1 MNHEY, CDR2 SMNVEV (reference sequence). The CDR3 loop spans 14 amino acids. DNA for the CDR3: TGTGCCAGCAGCTCCGCCGCAGCTAACTATGGCTACACCTTC. Translation gives CASSSAAANYGYTF.

This clonotype has more than one count but fewer than ten. This chain links TRBV7-2 with TRBJ2-5; D is uncertain. This CDR3 contains 12 residues. The germline V and J ends were trimmed by 3 bases and 5 bases, with 7 bases remaining between them. In germline, CDR1 is SGHTA, CDR2 FQGNSA. CDR3 sequence: CASSFFLETQYF. In nucleotides, the CDR3 is TGTGCCAGCAGCTTTTTTCTCGAGACCCAGTACTTC.

This clonotype has a handful of counts. The chain links TRBV20-1 to TRBJ1-1; a possible D gene is TRBD1 (5 bases). Trimming took off 4 bases at V and 1 base at J, with 10 bases between the two ends. Germline CDR1 and CDR2: DFQATT and SNEGSKA (reference sequence). The CDR3 totals 13 residues. The CDR3 region has the DNA TGCAGTGCTAAATACAGGAGGAACACTGAAGCTTTCTTT. It translates to CSAKYRRNTEAFF.

This clonotype has ten or more counts. This chain connects TRBV6-5 to TRBJ1-6; the D is unclear. This CDR3 has 15 amino acids. V lost 3 bases, J lost 6 bases, and 12 bases lay in between. In germline, CDR1 is MNHEY, CDR2 SVGAGI. In nucleotides, the CDR3 is TGTGCCAGCAGTTATCGGGGATACCTTAATTCACCCCTCCACTTT. Its protein product is CASSYRGYLNSPLHF.

The CDR3 DNA follows: TGCAGTGCTCTTTGGGGGGCCTACGAGCAGTACTTC. Encoded protein: CSALWGAYEQYF. The chain has TRBV20-1 and TRBJ2-7, with D possibly matching TRBD2 (6 bases). Trimming removed 5 bases at V and 2 bases at J, with 10 bases between. The CDR3 is 12 amino acids. Germline V lookup: CDR1 DFQATT, CDR2 SNEGSKA (reference sequence).

The chain's CDR3 is CASRPRWPSLVDEQYF. CDR3 DNA: TGTGCCAGCAGGCCCCGGTGGCCTAGCCTTGTCGACGAGCAGTACTTC. The rearrangement uses TRBV6-1 and TRBJ2-7; perhaps TRBD2 as D (5 bases). The CDR3 has 16 amino acids. V lost 6 bases, J lost 5 bases, and 23 bases lay in between. CDR1 is MNHNS, CDR2 SASEGT, per germline.

This clonotype occurred a few times. The chain links TRBV7-6 to TRBJ1-1; TRBD1 might be the D (6 bases). CDR1 SGHVS and CDR2 FNYEAQ come from the germline V gene. V was cut by 6 bases and J by 1 base, with 21 bases left in between. The CDR3 length is 17 residues. The CDR3 nucleotides read TGTGCCAGCAGTTACCGCTTCCGGGGGGCCGGGAACACTGAAGCTTTCTTT. Protein sequence: CASSYRFRGAGNTEAFF.

This chain joins TRBV5-1 and TRBJ1-2; 10 bases fit TRBD1. CDR3 length: 16 amino acids. Germline V CDR1 and CDR2: SGHRS, YFSETQ. V trimming: 0 bases; J trimming: 8 bases; junction bases outside the gene matches: 10. The CDR3 bases are TGCGCCAGCAGCTTGGATCTGACAGGGGGCGGAATAGGCTACACCTTC. Its translation: CASSLDLTGGGIGYTF. The complete variable domain, with remaining parts taken from reference TRBV5-1 and TRBJ1-2, reads KAGVTQTPRYLIKTRGQQVTLSCSPISGHRSVSWYQQTPGQGLQFLFEYFSETQRNKGNFPGRFSGRQFSNSRSEMNVSTLELGDSALYLCASSLDLTGGGIGYTFGSGTRLTVV.